This T cell receptor beta chain is drawn from a study of blood T cell repertoires in COVID-19. The overall study: Sites in the United States, Italy and Spain provided acute and convalescent COVID-19 samples. In each case, the material was cDNA or gDNA derived from T cells, B-cell-depleted T cells, or PBMCs.

Per the study methods: Researchers report that nucleated cell counts were estimated from reference gene primer amplification. Data came from immunoSEQ multiplex PCR; TCRdb stores just in-frame clones and leaves some out. The D gene and trimming were derived from the DNA, and the V and J assignments and clone size from that table. The repertoire consists of approximately 150,000 clones, with around 88% occurring once and the leading ten covering about 5%. Trimming at V came to 3 bases and at J to 4 bases, leaving 3 bases not matched to a gene. The CDR3 loop spans 14 amino acids. In germline, CDR1 is KGHDR, CDR2 SFDVKD.

The chain combines TRBV24-1 with TRBJ2-7, with 9 bases matching TRBD1. The receptor was isolated from a human donor in a cohort sampled during active COVID-19. What was sequenced was peripheral blood. The CDR3 is CATSDRDRVYEQYF. In nucleotides, the CDR3 is TGTGCCACCAGTGATCGGGACAGGGTGTACGAGCAGTACTTC.